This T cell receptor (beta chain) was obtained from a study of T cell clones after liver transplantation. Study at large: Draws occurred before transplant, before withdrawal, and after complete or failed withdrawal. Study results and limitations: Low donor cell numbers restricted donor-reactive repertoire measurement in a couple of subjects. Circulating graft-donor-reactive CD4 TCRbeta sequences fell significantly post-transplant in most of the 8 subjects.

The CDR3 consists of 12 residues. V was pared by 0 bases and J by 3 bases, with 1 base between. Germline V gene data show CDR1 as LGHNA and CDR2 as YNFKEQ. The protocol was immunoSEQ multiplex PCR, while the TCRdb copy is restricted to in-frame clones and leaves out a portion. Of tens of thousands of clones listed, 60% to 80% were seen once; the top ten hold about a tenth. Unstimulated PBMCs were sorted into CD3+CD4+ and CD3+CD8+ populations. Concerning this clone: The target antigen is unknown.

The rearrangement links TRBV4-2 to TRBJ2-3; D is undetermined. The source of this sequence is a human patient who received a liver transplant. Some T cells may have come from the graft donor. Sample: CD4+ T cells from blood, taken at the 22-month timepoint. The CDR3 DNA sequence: TGTGCCAGCAGCCAAGAAACAGATACGCAGTATTTT. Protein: CASSQETDTQYF.